This passage covers 19 T cell receptor beta chains from one sample sequenced in a study of T cell responses to AZD1222 COVID-19 vaccine. Assay used: immunoSEQ multiplex PCR; TCRdb lists only in-frame clones, some missing. Counted here are approximately 150,000 clones, 85% to 95% occurring once; the ten biggest clones make up 0.85% to 0.95%. The sequencing here drew on peripheral blood, taken on day 0 of MenACWY control vaccination. The source of these receptors is an adult in good health.

The chain's CDR3 is CASSLEGSYNEQFF. For the CDR3, the DNA is TGTGCCAGCAGCTTAGAGGGAAGCTACAATGAGCAGTTCTTC. The chain carries TRBV7-9 and TRBJ2-1; D not resolved. Germline V lookup: CDR1 SEHNR, CDR2 FQNEAQ (reference sequence). The CDR3 totals 14 residues. V was pared by 1 base and J by 3 bases, with 7 bases between.

This chain links TRBV19 with TRBJ1-6; D unclear. Trimming took off 5 bases at V and 7 bases at J, with 15 bases between the two ends. The CDR3 has 15 residues. Germline lookup yields CDR1 LNHDA and CDR2 SQIVND (reference sequence). CDR3 sequence (DNA): TGTGCCAGTAGTGGCGGCTCCCCTAGGAATTCACCCCTCCACTTT. Its protein is CASSGGSPRNSPLHF.

The chain links TRBV28 to TRBJ2-7; 7 bases are a match to TRBD1. The CDR3 spans 15 residues. Germline CDR1 reads MDHEN; CDR2 reads SYDVKM. V lost 8 bases to trimming and J lost 4 bases; unmatched junction nucleotides: 14. CDR3 DNA sequence: TGTGCCAGCCCTCGGCTCCTCGGGACAGATTACGAGCAGTACTTC. Protein product: CASPRLLGTDYEQYF.

V is TRBV3-1 (or the pseudogene TRBV3-2) and J is TRBJ2-7; D not resolved. Trimming took 5 bases from V and 4 from J, leaving 6 bases between them. CDR3 size: 11 residues. Per germline, CDR1 LGHDT and CDR2 YNNKEL (reference sequence). The CDR3 loop is CASSTEYEQYF. As DNA, the CDR3 is TGTGCCAGCAGCACAGAGTACGAGCAGTACTTC.

The rearrangement links TRBV7-2 to TRBJ1-2; D gene unclear. The CDR3 spans 14 residues. Germline-derived CDR1 and CDR2 are SGHTA and FQGNSA. Trimming shortened V by 5 bases and J by 3 bases, and 13 bases separated the two germline ends. Here the CDR3 reads CASSPRPGYYGYTF. CDR3 bases: TGTGCCAGCAGCCCACGTCCGGGATACTATGGCTACACCTTC.

This clone is a singleton in its sample. The gene calls are TRBV5-1 and TRBJ2-2, with 15 bases matching TRBD2. The junction had 8 bases not matched to a gene; V was cut back by 5 bases and J by 0 bases. This CDR3 spans 19 amino acids. Germline V gene sequence: CDR1 SGHRS, CDR2 YFSETQ. CDR3 in DNA: TGCGCCAGCAGGTCGACGGGACTAGCGGGAGGTACGAACACCGGGGAGCTGTTTTTT. This translates into CASRSTGLAGGTNTGELFF.

This chain connects TRBV5-1 to TRBJ1-5, with unresolved D. The CDR3 is 15 amino acids. Germline V CDR1 and CDR2: SGHRS, YFSETQ. V was clipped by 0 bases and J by 5 bases, with 12 bases between them. The CDR3 bases are TGCGCCAGCAGCTTGGGGCCGAGTATACATCAGCCCCAGCATTTT. Translated, it gives CASSLGPSIHQPQHF.

The count of this clone is one. V gene TRBV19 combines with J gene TRBJ1-2; unclear D gene. Trimming shortened V by 1 base and J by 4 bases, and 16 bases separated the two germline ends. CDR1 LNHDA and CDR2 SQIVND come from the germline V gene (reference sequence). The CDR3 is 16 residues long. The DNA of the CDR3 is TGTGCCAGTAGTATAGGTATACCAACTCTCAGCTATGGCTACACCTTC. Its translation is CASSIGIPTLSYGYTF.

The chain has TRBV28 and TRBJ1-1; D uncertain. Deletions cut 1 base from V and 11 bases from J, with 17 bases between. The CDR3 has 14 amino acids. The germline CDR1 and CDR2 sequences are MDHEN and SYDVKM. This CDR3 reads CASSLSPSQPWAFF. CDR3 sequence (DNA): TGTGCCAGCAGTTTATCGCCCTCACAGCCGTGGGCTTTCTTT. The variable domain in full, with the rest retrieved from reference TRBV28 and TRBJ1-1, is DVKVTQSSRYLVKRTGEKVFLECVQDMDHENMFWYRQDPGLGLRLIYFSYDVKMKEKGDIPEGYSVSREKKERFSLILESASTNQTSMYLCASSLSPSQPWAFFGQGTRLTVV.

The V call is TRBV2, the J call TRBJ1-1; 7 bases align to TRBD1. The trim removed 4 bases at V and 0 bases at J, leaving 2 bases unmatched. The CDR3 contains 14 residues. Germline CDR1 SNHLY, CDR2 FYNNEI. The CDR3 DNA reads TGTGCCAGCAGTGGACAGGGACTGAACACTGAAGCTTTCTTT. It encodes CASSGQGLNTEAFF.

In DNA form, the CDR3 reads TGTGCCAGCAGTTTCGGAGGGGGTGGCTACACCTTC. Translating gives CASSFGGGGYTF. This rearrangement joins TRBV12-3 or TRBV12-4 to TRBJ1-2, with D possibly matching TRBD1 (6 bases). Trimming left V 3 bases short and J 7 bases short, with 9 bases between. The CDR3 is 12 amino acids.

This chain connects TRBV6-5 to TRBJ1-4, with 9 bases identical to TRBD1. The trim removed 5 bases at V and 3 bases at J, leaving 1 base unmatched. Germline CDR1 is MNHEY and CDR2 is SVGAGI. This CDR3 is built from 14 residues. The CDR3: CASSRQGANEKLFF. The CDR3 DNA sequence: TGTGCCAGCAGTAGACAGGGGGCTAATGAAAAACTGTTTTTT.

The sample holds one count of this clone. This chain uses TRBV7-9 with TRBJ1-4; 8 bases align to TRBD1. The CDR3 totals 14 residues. Germline lookup yields CDR1 SEHNR and CDR2 FQNEAQ (reference sequence). V lost 3 bases, J lost 8 bases, and 5 bases stayed unmatched. CDR3 DNA sequence: TGTGCCAGCAGCTTGGACAGGGTTACCGAAAAACTGTTTTTT. Amino acid sequence: CASSLDRVTEKLFF.

CDR3 sequence reads: CASSADAQETQYF. CDR3 nucleotides: TGTGCCAGCAGTGCCGACGCTCAAGAGACCCAGTACTTC. This chain links TRBV2 with TRBJ2-5; D not certain. CDR3 length: 13 amino acids. Germline loops: CDR1 SNHLY, CDR2 FYNNEI. V lost 4 bases and J 2 bases, leaving 8 bases between the germline ends.

V and J are TRBV11-2 and TRBJ2-1, with TRBD2 matching over 12 bases. Germline V CDR1 and CDR2: SGHAT, FQNNGV. This CDR3 has 15 amino acids. After removal of 5 bases from V and 7 bases from J, the junction contained 6 bases not matched to a gene. As DNA, the CDR3 is TGTGCCAGCAGCCGACTAGCGGGAGCTTTTAATGAGCAGTTCTTC. Translation: CASSRLAGAFNEQFF.

V and J are TRBV7-2 and TRBJ2-2; D possibly corresponds to TRBD1 (6 bases). The V end lost 5 bases, the J end lost 7 bases, and 17 bases lay between the germline ends. The CDR3 has 15 amino acids. In germline, CDR1 is SGHTA, CDR2 FQGNSA. CDR3 bases: TGTGCCAGCAGCCATAACAGGGCTGGAAGCGGGGAGCTGTTTTTT. This translates into CASSHNRAGSGELFF.

The gene calls are TRBV13 and TRBJ1-1; D remains unclear. The CDR3 length is 12 residues. Trimming took off 0 bases at V and 5 bases at J, with 4 bases between the two ends. Looked up from germline, CDR1 is PRHDT and CDR2 is FYEKMQ (reference sequence). The CDR3 here is CASSLGVTEAFF. The DNA for the CDR3 is TGTGCCAGCAGCTTAGGTGTGACTGAAGCTTTCTTT.

The J gene is TRBJ2-2, the V gene TRBV6-2 or TRBV6-3; 7 nucleotides align to TRBD2. This CDR3 has 14 residues. With V trimmed by 0 bases and J by 5 bases, 0 bases remained unmatched. Germline assignment: CDR1 MNHEY and CDR2 SVGEGT. The CDR3 loop reads CASSYSGGTGELFF. As DNA, the CDR3 is TGTGCCAGCAGTTACTCGGGGGGGACCGGGGAGCTGTTTTTT.

This sequence joins TRBV19 and TRBJ2-3; D may be TRBD2 (6 bases). The V gene's germline CDR1 is LNHDA and CDR2 SQIVND (reference sequence). The length of the CDR3 is 14 residues. V shed 4 bases and J shed 2 bases, with 10 bases lying between them. Here the CDR3 reads CASSNGLHTDTQYF. CDR3 DNA: TGTGCCAGTAGTAACGGACTACACACAGATACGCAGTATTTT. The full variable domain, in which reference TRBV19 and TRBJ2-3 provide the parts outside the CDR3, is DGGITQSPKYLFRKEGQNVTLSCEQNLNHDAMYWYRQDPGQGLRLIYYSQIVNDFQKGDIAEGYSVSREKKESFPLTVTSAQKNPTAFYLCASSNGLHTDTQYFGPGTRLTVL.